These T cell receptor beta chains were read from a single sample in a study of CD8 T cells in ankylosing spondylitis. TCRdb re-called the 5' RACE reads with MiXCR, one entry per CDR3 protein. The data contain 250,000 to 350,000 distinct CDR3 sequences, around 20% of them seen just once; the ten biggest clones take up around 7.8%. The sample was blood, either unsorted or a sorted T cell fraction (not recorded which). All receptors come from a male donor with ankylosing spondylitis or in good health (not recorded which). Each CDR3 is given with its conserved first and last residue. D genes are given only for firm matches. Where a row states a size, it is once, few, many or the class of an expanded clone; other rows omit it.

-	TRBJ1-4	few	TRBV12-3/TRBV12-4	TGTGCCAGCAGGGCCGACAGCATGAATGAAAAACTGTTTTTT	CASRADSMNEKLFF
-	TRBJ2-3	few	TRBV10-2	TGCGCCAGCAGTGTTTGGGGGGCTAGGACAGATACGCAGTATTTT	CASSVWGARTDTQYF
TRBD2	TRBJ2-1	few	TRBV7-9	TGTGCCAGCAGCTTATGGACTAGCGGCAACAATGAGCAGTTCTTC	CASSLWTSGNNEQFF
TRBD2	TRBJ2-5	few	TRBV6-2/TRBV6-3	TGTGCCAGCAGTTACCCACTAGCGGGAGGATCCCAAGAGACCCAGTACTTC	CASSYPLAGGSQETQYF
-	TRBJ1-1	-	TRBV6-5	TGTGCCAGCAGTTACCGTACAGGTGAAGCTTTCTTT	CASSYRTGEAFF
TRBD1	TRBJ2-1	few	TRBV28	TGTGCCAGCAGTTTCAAACCGGGACAGGGCCACAATGAGCAGTTCTTC	CASSFKPGQGHNEQFF
TRBD2	TRBJ2-2	-	TRBV5-1	TGCGCCAGCAATCCTAGCGGAATCGGGGAGCTGTTTTTT	CASNPSGIGELFF
-	TRBJ2-2	-	TRBV12-3/TRBV12-4	TGTGCCAGCAACAAAACCGGGCTCGGCTTTGGTACCGGGGAGCTGTTTTTT	CASNKTGLGFGTGELFF
TRBD1	TRBJ1-5	-	TRBV6-6	TGTGCCAGCAGGGGACAGGACAATCAGCCCCAGCATTTT	CASRGQDNQPQHF
-	TRBJ1-4	-	TRBV6-1	TGTGCCAGCAGTGCCCCAGGAGGGCCTAATGAAAAACTGTTTTTT	CASSAPGGPNEKLFF
-	TRBJ1-2	few	TRBV20-1	TGCAGTGCTAGTCCCCAAAACCAACGGATCTATGGCTACACCTTC	CSASPQNQRIYGYTF
TRBD1	TRBJ2-1	-	TRBV11-1	TGTGCCATCGTTCACCCGGGACAGGGGGCCCTCAACTCCTACAATGAGCAGTTCTTC	CAIVHPGQGALNSYNEQFF
-	TRBJ2-5	few	TRBV20-1	TGCAGTGCTTCACGGGTCACAGATTCACAAGAGACCCAGTACTTC	CSASRVTDSQETQYF
TRBD1	TRBJ1-5	few	TRBV7-6	TGTGCCAGCAGCCGACAGGGATTCAATCAGCCCCAGCATTTT	CASSRQGFNQPQHF
-	TRBJ2-3	few	TRBV5-1	TGCGCCAGCAGCTTGGACCCAGCGGCGTCCACAGATACGCAGTATTTT	CASSLDPAASTDTQYF
-	TRBJ2-5	few	TRBV20-1	TGCAGTGCTAGTCCGGGACACATCCAAGAGACCCAGTACTTC	CSASPGHIQETQYF
TRBD2	TRBJ2-1	few	TRBV18	TGTGCCAGCTCACCATCGATAGCGGGGGGGCTCAATGAGCAGTTCTTC	CASSPSIAGGLNEQFF
-	TRBJ2-1	-	TRBV5-1	TGCGCCAGCAGCCCGGACCGTAGTTCCTCCTACAATGAGCAGTTCTTC	CASSPDRSSSYNEQFF
-	TRBJ2-5	few	TRBV6-1	TGTGCCAGCAGCGCTGAGGGACCCCAAGAGACCCAGTACTTC	CASSAEGPQETQYF
-	TRBJ2-5	-	TRBV4-2	TGTGCCAGCAGCCAAGATTCGGACCACCAAGAGACCCAGTACTTC	CASSQDSDHQETQYF
-	TRBJ1-3	few	TRBV12-3/TRBV12-4	TGTGCCAGCAGCCCAAGCTCTGGTGGAAACACCATATATTTT	CASSPSSGGNTIYF
-	TRBJ1-5	-	TRBV20-1	TGCAGTGTGCTCAGGGGTGAACAGCCCCAGCATTTT	CSVLRGEQPQHF
-	TRBJ1-2	-	TRBV7-6	TGTGCCAGCAGCTCGTACAAGCCCGGCGGCTATGGCTACACCTTC	CASSSYKPGGYGYTF
TRBD1	TRBJ2-3	many	TRBV6-4	TGTGCCAGCAGTGACGGACAGGGAGGCACAGATACGCAGTATTTT	CASSDGQGGTDTQYF
-	TRBJ1-4	-	TRBV4-1	TGCGCCAGCAGCCAAGATAGGCAGTCAACTAATGAAAAACTGTTTTTT	CASSQDRQSTNEKLFF
-	TRBJ2-4	few	TRBV20-1	TGCAGTGCTAGAGTTGATAGCGGTATTCAGTACTTC	CSARVDSGIQYF
TRBD1	TRBJ2-6	few	TRBV2	TGTGCCAGCAAATTGGACAGGTGGGATCGGGGGGCCAACGTCCTGACTTTC	CASKLDRWDRGANVLTF
-	TRBJ2-2	-	TRBV30	TGTGCCTGGAACCTCGGGGTTGCCGGGGAGCTGTTTTTT	CAWNLGVAGELFF
-	TRBJ1-3	-	TRBV20-1	TGCAGTGCTAGAGGGGCCGGGGGGCCTGGAAACACCATATATTTT	CSARGAGGPGNTIYF
-	TRBJ1-4	few	TRBV15	TGTGCCACCAGCACTGGACAGAGCACAACTAATGAAAAACTGTTTTTT	CATSTGQSTTNEKLFF
TRBD1	TRBJ2-4	few	TRBV5-1	TGCGCCAGCAGCTTCCGAGGGTTGGGACAGGGGGATTCAGCCAAAAACATTCAGTACTTC	CASSFRGLGQGDSAKNIQYF
-	TRBJ2-5	-	TRBV20-1	TGCAGTGCTAGAGTTGGACAAGAGACCCAGTACTTC	CSARVGQETQYF
-	TRBJ1-4	few	TRBV10-3	TGTGCCATCAGTGAGTCAAGAGGACGGATTGAAAAACTGTTTTTT	CAISESRGRIEKLFF
TRBD1	TRBJ2-1	few	TRBV6-2/TRBV6-3	TGTGCCAGCCGGGACAGGGAGTCCTACAATGAGCAGTTCTTC	CASRDRESYNEQFF
TRBD2	TRBJ2-1	-	TRBV7-8	TGTGCCAGCAGCGACGGGACTAGCGGGAGACGGGAGCAGTTCTTC	CASSDGTSGRREQFF
-	TRBJ2-5	many	TRBV6-1	TGTGCCAGCAGGTCCGTGGGGTTTGGAGAGACCCAGTACTTC	CASRSVGFGETQYF
-	TRBJ1-6	few	TRBV7-8	TGTGCCAGCAGCCTAGGAGGAGGTTCCTATAATTCACCCCTCCACTTT	CASSLGGGSYNSPLHF